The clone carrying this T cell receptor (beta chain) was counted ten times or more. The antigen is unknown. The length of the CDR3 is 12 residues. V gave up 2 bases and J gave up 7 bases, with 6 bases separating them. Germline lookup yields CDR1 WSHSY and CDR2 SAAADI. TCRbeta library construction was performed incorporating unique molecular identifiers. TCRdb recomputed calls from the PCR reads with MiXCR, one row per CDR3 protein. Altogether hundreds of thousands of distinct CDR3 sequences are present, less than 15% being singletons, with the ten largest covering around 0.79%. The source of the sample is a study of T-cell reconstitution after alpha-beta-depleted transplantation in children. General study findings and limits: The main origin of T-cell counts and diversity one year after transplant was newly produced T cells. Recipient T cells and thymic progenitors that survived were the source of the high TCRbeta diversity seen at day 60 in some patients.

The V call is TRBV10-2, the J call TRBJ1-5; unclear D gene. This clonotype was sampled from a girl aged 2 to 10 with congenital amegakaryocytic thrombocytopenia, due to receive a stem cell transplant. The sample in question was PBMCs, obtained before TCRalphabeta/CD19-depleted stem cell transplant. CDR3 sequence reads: CASSEMFQPQHF. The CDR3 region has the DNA TGCGCCAGCAGTGAGATGTTCCAGCCCCAGCATTTT.